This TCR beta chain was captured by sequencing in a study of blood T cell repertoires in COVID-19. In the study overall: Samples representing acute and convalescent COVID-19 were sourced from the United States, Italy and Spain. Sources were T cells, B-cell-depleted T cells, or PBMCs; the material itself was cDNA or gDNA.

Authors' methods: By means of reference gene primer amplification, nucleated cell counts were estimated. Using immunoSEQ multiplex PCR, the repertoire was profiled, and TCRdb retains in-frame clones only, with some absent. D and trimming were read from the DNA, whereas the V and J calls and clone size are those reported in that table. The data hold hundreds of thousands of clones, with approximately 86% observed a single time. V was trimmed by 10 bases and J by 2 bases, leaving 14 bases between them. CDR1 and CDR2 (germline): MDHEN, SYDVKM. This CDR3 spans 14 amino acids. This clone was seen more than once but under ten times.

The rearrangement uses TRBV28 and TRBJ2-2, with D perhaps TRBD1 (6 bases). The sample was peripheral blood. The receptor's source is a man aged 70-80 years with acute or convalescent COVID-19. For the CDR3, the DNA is TGTGCCACCTACGGACAGCTAAACACCGGGGAGCTGTTTTTT. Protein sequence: CATYGQLNTGELFF.